These 15 T cell receptor beta chains were all obtained from the same sample, sequenced in a study of blood T cells in healthy people across ages. A J-beta primer mix and a sample-barcoded 5' primer were used in a second PCR of about 6 to 12 cycles. TCRdb re-derived calls from the 5' RACE reads in MiXCR, one entry per CDR3 protein. There are some 690,000 distinct CDR3 sequences in the sample; roughly 20% occur only once, and around 21% lies in the top ten. Specimen: blood. The receptors were gathered from a man aged 70 or older in good health.

J is TRBJ2-3 and V is TRBV12-3 or TRBV12-4; 7 nucleotides agree with TRBD2. The ends lost 3 bases at V and 4 bases at J; junction bases unmatched: 10. This CDR3 is built from 16 residues. This CDR3 reads CASSFGGRGRADTQYF. CDR3 bases: TGTGCCAGCAGTTTCGGCGGGAGAGGGCGCGCAGATACGCAGTATTTT.

The rearrangement joins TRBV7-9 to TRBJ2-1; TRBD2 agrees at 9 bases. This CDR3 is 15 amino acids long. V shed 5 bases and J 6 bases; nucleotides not matched to a gene: 8. The germline V gene has CDR1 SEHNR and CDR2 FQNEAQ (reference sequence). CDR3 in DNA: TGTGCCAGCAGCGTCCGGACTAGCGCGTCCAATGAGCAGTTCTTC. Its translation is CASSVRTSASNEQFF.

A few counts support this clonotype. V and J are TRBV7-2 and TRBJ2-4; tentatively, D is TRBD2 (6 bases). Between the trimmed V and J ends, which lost 5 bases and 0 bases, there was a span of 14 bases. Germline V gene data show CDR1 as SGHTA and CDR2 as FQGNSA. This CDR3 has 16 residues. CDR3 DNA sequence: TGTGCCAGCAGCCCGCACCAGGGACTAGCCAAAAACATTCAGTACTTC. The encoded protein is CASSPHQGLAKNIQYF.

CDR3 loop: CASRLIGQGALDTQYF. CDR3 bases: TGCGCCAGCAGACTGATTGGACAGGGGGCGTTAGATACGCAGTATTTT. V usage is TRBV5-1 and J usage is TRBJ2-3; 11 bases align to TRBD1. J was trimmed by 5 bases and V by 5 bases; bases with no gene match: 10. The germline V gene encodes CDR1 SGHRS and CDR2 YFSETQ. This CDR3 spans 16 amino acids.

The chain recombines TRBV3-1 with TRBJ2-7, with 7 bases fitting TRBD2. The CDR3 contains 16 residues. The junction had 11 bases not matched to a gene; V was cut back by 4 bases and J by 2 bases. Per the germline V gene, CDR1 is LGHDT and CDR2 is YNNKEL (reference sequence). CDR3 in DNA: TGTGCCAGCAGCCTCCTGGGGGGGACTGGGACCTACGAGCAGTACTTC. It specifies CASSLLGGTGTYEQYF.

This clonotype has only a few counts. This rearrangement joins TRBV29-1 to TRBJ2-5; possible D gene TRBD2, 6 bases. The J call could be wrong; TRBJ2-7 is a better fit for the DNA end. This CDR3 spans 13 amino acids. Germline lookup yields CDR1 SQVTM and CDR2 ANQGSEA. CDR3 residues: CSVGSGGAYEQYF. In DNA form, the CDR3 reads TGCAGCGTTGGCTCTGGAGGGGCGTACGAGCAGTACTTC.

The gene calls are TRBV21-1 and TRBJ2-1; the D call in the table, TRBD1, was not verified against the DNA. TRBV21-1 is a listed pseudogene. The CDR3 is 11 amino acids. CDR3 sequence (DNA): TGTGCCAGCATTACAGGGAGTGAGCAGTTCTTC. Translated: CASITGSEQFF.

About this clonotype itself: Sequence at one end of the junction differs from germline and may be a read error. This CDR3 reads CACSQATVPYNEQFF. Here the CDR3 DNA reads TGTGCCTGCAGCCAAGCGACAGTACCCTACAATGAGCAGTTCTTC. The rearrangement uses TRBV3-1 and TRBJ2-1; perhaps TRBD1 as D (5 bases). The CDR3 sequence is 15 residues long. Germline CDR1 and CDR2: LGHDT and YNNKEL (reference sequence).

The chain employs TRBV20-1 and TRBJ2-7, with a tentative D call TRBD1 (6 bases). Germline V CDR1 and CDR2: DFQATT, SNEGSKA (reference sequence). Trimming removed 0 bases from V and 7 bases from J, with 13 bases in between. The CDR3 totals 13 residues. The CDR3 DNA reads as TGCAGTGCTAGAGATCGGGACAAGCGGGAGCAGTACTTC. Protein sequence: CSARDRDKREQYF.

The J gene is TRBJ2-5, the V gene TRBV6-5, with 12 bases that match TRBD2. Germline-derived CDR1 and CDR2 are MNHEY and SVGAGI. J gave up 0 bases and V 2 bases, and 4 bases lay outside the gene matches. The CDR3 has 17 amino acids. This CDR3 reads CASSYLRTSGNQETQYF. In DNA, the CDR3 is TGTGCCAGCAGTTACCTCCGGACTAGCGGGAACCAAGAGACCCAGTACTTC.

This clonotype was counted only a few times. This rearrangement joins TRBV29-1 to TRBJ2-5; D not resolved. TRBJ2-7 explains the end of the DNA better; the J call may be wrong. The germline V gene has CDR1 SQVTM and CDR2 ANQGSEA. This CDR3 has 12 amino acids. CDR3 sequence (DNA): TGCAGCGTTGAGGGAATTGTAGGCGAGCAGTACTTC. Translation gives CSVEGIVGEQYF.

This clonotype was seen many times. The chain joins TRBV29-1 to TRBJ2-1, with D perhaps TRBD1 (6 bases). The germline gives CDR1 SQVTM, CDR2 ANQGSEA. The CDR3 length is 14 residues. Trimming took off 4 bases at V and 8 bases at J, with 18 bases between the two ends. CDR3 DNA: TGCAGCGTTGGGAACCGGGACAAAGGAGATGAGCAGTTCTTC. Its translation: CSVGNRDKGDEQFF.

Only a few counts were recorded for this clonotype. V and J are TRBV20-1 and TRBJ1-6; the match to TRBD1 covers 7 bases. CDR3 length: 15 residues. V lost 6 bases to trimming and J lost 4 bases; unmatched junction nucleotides: 9. CDR1 and CDR2 (germline): DFQATT, SNEGSKA (reference sequence). The CDR3 is CSAVAGTDYNSPLHF. CDR3 coding DNA: TGCAGTGCCGTTGCCGGGACAGATTATAATTCACCCCTCCACTTT.

This sequence joins TRBV7-9 and TRBJ1-3; tentatively, D is TRBD1 (6 bases). With 5 bases removed from V and 8 bases from J, the gap between germline ends came to 19 bases. This CDR3 has 15 amino acids. CDR1 and CDR2 (germline): SEHNR, FQNEAQ (reference sequence). The CDR3 nucleotides are TGTGCCAGCAGCCCGGGCGGACAGACGGAATACACCATATATTTT. It yields the protein CASSPGGQTEYTIYF.

This clonotype was counted at least ten times. V and J are TRBV5-1 and TRBJ1-2; weak D call: TRBD1 (6 bases). V was pared by 0 bases and J by 4 bases, with 10 bases between. The length of the CDR3 is 14 residues. Germline CDR1 and CDR2: SGHRS and YFSETQ. CDR3 nucleotide sequence: TGCGCCAGCAGCTTGGAGGGGGAGGTCTATGGCTACACCTTC. Its translation: CASSLEGEVYGYTF.